This TCR beta chain is drawn from a study of blood T cells in healthy people across ages. The authors ran a second PCR of 7 to 11 cycles using a sample-barcoded 5' primer and a J-beta primer mix. From the 5' RACE reads, TCRdb called clonotypes with MiXCR, one entry per CDR3 protein. The sample includes roughly 650,000 distinct CDR3 sequences, approximately 30% seen only once; the top ten take about 16%. This clonotype was detected ten times or more. The V gene's germline CDR1 is SGHTA and CDR2 FQGNSA. After removal of 6 bases from V and 6 bases from J, the junction contained 11 bases not matched to a gene. The CDR3 runs 16 residues.

Sequencing was carried out using blood. The chain links TRBV7-2 to TRBJ2-1, with 10 bases that match TRBD2. The sequence was collected from a woman older than 75 in good health. CDR3 protein: CASRRAWSGGGNEQFF. CDR3 DNA sequence: TGTGCCAGCAGACGGGCCTGGAGCGGGGGGGGCAATGAGCAGTTCTTC.